This T cell receptor beta chain emerged from a study of T cell repertoires and HLA-DP antigens. This clone was counted a few times. What it binds is not known. Assay: immunoSEQ multiplex PCR; the TCRdb copy retains only in-frame clones and omits some. The profile shows tens of thousands of clones, about 82% of them singletons. The trim removed 7 bases at V and 6 bases at J, leaving 5 bases unmatched. Germline CDR1 and CDR2: MNHEY and SVGAGI. The CDR3 loop spans 13 amino acids. V usage is TRBV6-5 and J usage is TRBJ1-5; 8 bases align to TRBD1. Source material: CD4+ T cells from PBMCs. This TCR came from a man aged 55 to 70 in good health and CMV-seronegative. The CDR3 is CASKSDRVQPQHF. For the CDR3, the DNA is TGTGCCAGCAAATCGGACAGGGTTCAGCCCCAGCATTTT.